The T cell receptor (beta chain) under discussion was sequenced for a study of T-cell memory formation after mild COVID-19. This clonotype was seen more than once but under ten times. Antigen unknown. TCRdb re-called the 5' RACE reads through MiXCR, storing one row per CDR3 protein. The sample lists 450,000 or so distinct CDR3 sequences; around 19% were seen once. The V end was cut by 2 bases, the J end by 5 bases, with 14 bases between. The CDR3 length is 15 residues. Germline V lookup: CDR1 SGDLS, CDR2 YYNGEE. Findings and limits, study-wide: Mainly CM and EM harbored the contracting CD4+ clones; mainly EMRA harbored the CD8+ ones. There were some responding clones in pre-infection memory, which suggested that cross-reactive memory had joined.

The sequence derives from an adult woman who had mild COVID-19 (a few samples of this study predate the infection). Cell type and time point are not known. The rearrangement uses TRBV9 and TRBJ2-1; D may match TRBD1 or TRBD2 (6 bases each). The material sequenced was PBMCs or a T cell subset sorted from them (not recorded which). The CDR3 region has the DNA TGTGCCAGCAGCGTGGGACAAGGAGGGCACAATGAGCAGTTCTTC. This translates into CASSVGQGGHNEQFF. Drawing the rest from reference TRBV9 and TRBJ2-1, the complete variable domain is DSGVTQTPKHLITATGQRVTLRCSPRSGDLSVYWYQQSLDQGLQFLIQYYNGEERAKGNILERFSAQQFPDLHSELNLSSLELGDSALYFCASSVGQGGHNEQFFGPGTRLTVL.